This entry lists 21 T cell receptor beta chains sequenced from one sample in a study of CD8+CD57+ T cells in acquired aplastic anemia. Sequencing involved patients with CD8+CD57+ cell expansion previously shown by flow cytometry. Genomic DNA provided the template from which TCR beta VDJ and CDR3 profiles were obtained. Each CDR3 protein gets one entry after TCRdb re-called the reads with MiXCR. The sample consists of a few hundred thousand distinct CDR3 sequences, around 30% of them appearing once. Sequenced sample: sorted CD4+, CD8+, or CD8+CD57+ T cells (not recorded which) from PBMCs. The receptors come from a human donor with aplastic anemia.

This clonotype came up many times. The J gene is TRBJ2-1, the V gene TRBV19, with a weak D call TRBD2 (6 bases). V lost 4 bases and J 7 bases, leaving 11 bases between the germline ends. The germline V gene has CDR1 LNHDA and CDR2 SQIVND (reference sequence). This CDR3 spans 13 amino acids. CDR3 nucleotide sequence: TGTGCCAGTAGTAGCGGGGAGGAAAATGAGCAGTTCTTC. Its translation is CASSSGEENEQFF. The variable domain in full, completed from reference TRBV19 and TRBJ2-1, reads DGGITQSPKYLFRKEGQNVTLSCEQNLNHDAMYWYRQDPGQGLRLIYYSQIVNDFQKGDIAEGYSVSREKKESFPLTVTSAQKNPTAFYLCASSSGEENEQFFGPGTRLTVL.

The V and J genes are TRBV19 and TRBJ1-6, with 7 bases identical to TRBD1. Trimming removed 9 bases from V and 7 bases from J; junction bases left unmatched: 9. This CDR3 contains 14 residues. Germline-derived CDR1 and CDR2 are LNHDA and SQIVND (reference sequence). CDR3 region: CASRPGQLNSPLHF. Here the CDR3 DNA reads TGTGCCAGCAGACCGGGACAGCTAAATTCACCCCTCCACTTT.

Ten or more counts support this clonotype. V is TRBV20-1 and J is TRBJ2-7; TRBD2 agrees at 11 bases. The CDR3 totals 14 residues. Germline V gene lookup returns CDR1 DFQATT and CDR2 SNEGSKA (reference sequence). V lost 1 base, J lost 2 bases, and 1 base stayed unmatched. The CDR3 loop is CSARGGLAAYEQYF. The CDR3 nucleotides read TGCAGTGCTAGAGGGGGACTAGCGGCCTACGAGCAGTACTTC.

The chain combines TRBV2 with TRBJ1-5; TRBD1 aligns across 12 bases. The CDR3 contains 15 residues. Germline trimming cut 7 bases from V and 6 bases from J; bases unmatched to any gene: 7. CDR1 SNHLY and CDR2 FYNNEI come from the germline V gene. The CDR3 sequence: CASTRDRGQVQPQHF. For the CDR3, the DNA is TGTGCCAGCACTCGGGACAGGGGGCAGGTTCAGCCCCAGCATTTT.

There are many counts of this clonotype. The chain has TRBV19 and TRBJ1-5; no reliable D call. Trimming removed 3 bases from V and 3 bases from J, with 18 bases in between. CDR1 is LNHDA and CDR2 is SQIVND in the germline V gene (reference sequence). The CDR3 has 17 amino acids. CDR3 region: CASSIQRTVGPNQPQHF. CDR3 DNA sequence: TGTGCCAGTAGTATCCAACGTACGGTAGGGCCCAATCAGCCCCAGCATTTT.

The rearrangement uses TRBV4-3 and TRBJ2-5, with D perhaps matching TRBD2 (6 bases). Germline CDR1 is LGHNA and CDR2 is YSLEER. The germline V and J ends were trimmed by 4 bases and 1 base, with 16 bases remaining between them. The CDR3 totals 16 residues. In DNA form, the CDR3 reads TGCGCCAGCAGCCCTCCATTGCGGGGACCCCAAGAGACCCAGTACTTC. Protein product: CASSPPLRGPQETQYF.

The chain carries TRBV5-1 and TRBJ2-7; TRBD1 agrees at 11 bases. From germline, CDR1 is SGHRS and CDR2 YFSETQ. This CDR3 region has 15 residues. J was trimmed by 5 bases and V by 5 bases; bases with no gene match: 9. The CDR3 protein is CASSFWTGGGNEQYF. The DNA for the CDR3 is TGCGCCAGCAGTTTCTGGACAGGGGGCGGAAACGAGCAGTACTTC.

Comment on this clonotype: A much larger clonotype is one base distant, so this may be a read error. The chain carries TRBV7-2 and TRBJ2-3; D not resolved. Deletions cut 3 bases from V and 7 bases from J, with 2 bases between. The CDR3 extends over 10 amino acids. Germline V gene lookup returns CDR1 SGHTA and CDR2 FQGNSA. CDR3 in DNA: TGTGCCAGCAGCTTCAATACGCAGTATTTT. Amino acids: CASSFNTQYF.

At least ten counts were recorded for this clonotype. The chain combines TRBV20-1 with TRBJ2-7; TRBD1 might be the D (5 bases). CDR3 length equals 10 residues. The V gene's germline CDR1 is DFQATT and CDR2 SNEGSKA (reference sequence). Trimming pared 5 bases from V and 12 bases from J, leaving 14 bases between. CDR3 loop: CSAASGKGYF. The CDR3, as DNA: TGCAGTGCTGCCTCAGGGAAAGGGTACTTC.

This clonotype appeared a few times. A much larger clone is a single base away; this may be a read error. The chain has TRBV2 and TRBJ1-2, with D tentatively TRBD1 (6 bases). In germline, CDR1 is SNHLY, CDR2 FYNNEI. There are 14 residues in the CDR3. The CDR3 bases are TGTGCCAGCGGTGAAGCGACAGGAACGGGCGGCTACACCTTC. Its translation is CASGEATGTGGYTF.

Many counts were recorded for this clonotype. This chain joins TRBV2 and TRBJ1-5; unclear D gene. Germline V gives CDR1 SNHLY, CDR2 FYNNEI. V was pared by 7 bases and J by 0 bases, with 10 bases between. The CDR3 runs 14 residues. The CDR3 loop reads CASMGYYSNQPQHF. CDR3 nucleotide sequence: TGTGCCAGCATGGGCTATTATAGCAATCAGCCCCAGCATTTT.

There are a few counts of this clonotype. The chain carries TRBV6-5 and TRBJ1-4, with 8 bases aligning to TRBD1. CDR1 is MNHEY and CDR2 is SVGAGI in the germline V gene. After removal of 2 bases from V and 11 bases from J, the junction contained 16 bases not matched to a gene. The CDR3 consists of 17 residues. The CDR3: CASSYRGVQGDIEKLFF. For the CDR3, the DNA is TGTGCCAGCAGTTACCGGGGCGTACAGGGGGACATAGAGAAACTGTTTTTT.

The table lists this clonotype with many counts. The rearrangement links TRBV10-3 to TRBJ1-5; TRBD1 might be the D (5 bases). CDR1 ENHRY and CDR2 SYGVKD come from the germline V gene. The CDR3 is 14 amino acids. The ends were cut back, 10 bases at V and 3 bases at J, with 16 bases in the middle. DNA of the CDR3: TGTGCCACGGGGCAGGGAGTGAACAATCAGCCCCAGCATTTT. Protein: CATGQGVNNQPQHF.

Comments on this clonotype: A much larger clone lies one base from this, so it may be a read error. The CDR3 DNA reads TGCGGCGGTAATGCTGGGCAGGGAGATTCACCCCTCCACTTT. Protein sequence: CGGNAGQGDSPLHF. The J gene is TRBJ1-6, the V gene TRBV20-1, with D possibly being TRBD1 (5 bases). CDR1 is DFQATT, CDR2 SNEGSKA, per germline (reference sequence). This CDR3 has 14 amino acids.

The V call is TRBV5-4, the J call TRBJ2-7; 9 nucleotides line up with TRBD1. The V gene's germline CDR1 is SGHNT and CDR2 YYREEE (reference sequence). The CDR3 spans 14 residues. V trimming: 6 bases; J trimming: 6 bases; junction bases outside the gene matches: 10. The CDR3 loop reads CASIRQGGESEQYF. The DNA of the CDR3 is TGTGCCAGCATCCGACAGGGGGGCGAGAGCGAGCAGTACTTC.

This clonotype appeared many times. This sequence joins TRBV7-9 and TRBJ1-2, with D unresolved. The CDR3 spans 13 residues. The germline gives CDR1 SEHNR, CDR2 FQNEAQ (reference sequence). Trimming removed 1 base at V and 8 bases at J, with 11 bases between. The CDR3 spells CASSLERADGYTF. The CDR3 bases are TGTGCCAGCAGCTTAGAGAGGGCCGACGGCTACACCTTC.

The chain combines TRBV7-9 with TRBJ2-2; D ambiguous. CDR1 is SEHNR, CDR2 FQNEAQ, per germline (reference sequence). Between the trimmed V and J ends, which lost 3 bases and 5 bases, there was a span of 7 bases. The CDR3 runs to 13 residues. The CDR3 region is CASSLEETGELFF. In nucleotides, the CDR3 is TGTGCCAGCAGCTTGGAAGAGACCGGGGAGCTGTTTTTT. The full variable domain, completed using reference TRBV7-9 and TRBJ2-2, is DTGVSQNPRHKITKRGQNVTFRCDPISEHNRLYWYRQTLGQGPEFLTYFQNEAQLEKSRLLSDRFSAERPKGSFSTLEIQRTEQGDSAMYLCASSLEETGELFFGEGSRLTVL.

This clonotype was counted ten times or more. This rearrangement joins TRBV7-2 to TRBJ1-2; D unresolved. This CDR3 spans 17 amino acids. The V end lost 5 bases, the J end lost 4 bases, and 23 bases lay between the germline ends. Germline V gene data show CDR1 as SGHTA and CDR2 as FQGNSA. CDR3 nucleotides: TGTGCCAGCAGCCTACCGATGAGAACCCCCAATGGCTATGGCTACACCTTC. Its protein product is CASSLPMRTPNGYGYTF.

This clonotype appeared many times. The genes are TRBV10-3 and TRBJ2-5, with 15 bases that match TRBD2. Per germline, CDR1 ENHRY and CDR2 SYGVKD. The V segment lost 8 bases and the J segment 5 bases; nucleotides outside the gene matches: 0. The CDR3 is made up of 13 amino acids. The CDR3 protein is CAIGTSGRETQYF. The CDR3 DNA reads TGTGCCATCGGGACTAGCGGGAGGGAGACCCAGTACTTC.

This clonotype was seen repeatedly, ten times or more. This chain connects TRBV29-1 to TRBJ2-5; 9 bases match TRBD2. Germline CDR1 SQVTM, CDR2 ANQGSEA. With 3 bases clipped from V and 5 bases from J, the junction kept 4 bases outside the gene matches. CDR3 size: 13 residues. The chain's CDR3 is CSVDIAGVETQYF. The CDR3 nucleotides read TGCAGCGTTGACATAGCGGGAGTGGAGACCCAGTACTTC.

Only one count was recorded for this clonotype. The genes are TRBV19 and TRBJ1-1; D gene uncertain. Trimming pared 8 bases from V and 5 bases from J, leaving 15 bases between. The CDR3 covers 13 residues. Germline CDR1 is LNHDA and CDR2 is SQIVND (reference sequence). The CDR3 DNA reads as TGTGCCAGTGTATCCCCTCGGTGGACTGAAGCTTTCTTT. Translating it yields CASVSPRWTEAFF.